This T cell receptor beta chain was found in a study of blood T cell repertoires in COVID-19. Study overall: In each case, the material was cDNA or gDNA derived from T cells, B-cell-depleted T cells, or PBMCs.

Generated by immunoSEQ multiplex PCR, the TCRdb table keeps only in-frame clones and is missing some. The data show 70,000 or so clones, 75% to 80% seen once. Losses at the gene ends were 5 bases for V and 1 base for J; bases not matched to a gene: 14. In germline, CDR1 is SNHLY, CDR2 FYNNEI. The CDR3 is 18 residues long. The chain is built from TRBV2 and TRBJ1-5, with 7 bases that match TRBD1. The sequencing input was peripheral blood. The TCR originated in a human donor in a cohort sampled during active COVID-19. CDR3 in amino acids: CASSRDRTRAVSNQPQHF. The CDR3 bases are TGTGCCAGCAGTCGGGACAGAACTAGGGCCGTGAGCAATCAGCCCCAGCATTTT.